The rows below give T cell receptor beta chains drawn from one sample of a study of blood T cell repertoires in COVID-19. Assay: immunoSEQ multiplex PCR; the TCRdb copy retains only in-frame clones and omits some. The table records under 200,000 clones, around 86% of them present only once. Sequencing was carried out using PBMCs or T cells enriched from blood (not recorded which). The receptors originated from a man aged 35 to 55 with acute COVID-19. CDR3s include the opening cysteine and the closing phenylalanine or tryptophan. A D gene is named only where the DNA matches it firmly. Clone size is given for some rows only: seen once, a few or many times, or a class if the clone is expanded.

v_call	j_call	clone_size	d_call	cdr3_length	cdr3_aa	cdr3_nt
TRBV7-2	TRBJ2-5	-	-	12	CASSLSRETQYF	TGTGCCAGCAGCTTATCGAGGGAGACCCAGTACTTC
TRBV27	TRBJ2-1	-	-	15	CASSLGAVRYNEQFF	TGTGCCAGCAGTTTGGGAGCGGTGCGCTACAATGAGCAGTTCTTC
TRBV30	TRBJ2-2	-	TRBD2	15	CAWSPPGRPPGELFF	TGTGCCTGGAGTCCCCCCGGGAGGCCTCCCGGGGAGCTGTTTTTT
TRBV10-3	TRBJ1-2	-	TRBD1	15	CAIGDRGATNYGYTF	TGTGCCATCGGAGACAGGGGCGCCACTAACTATGGCTACACCTTC
TRBV28	TRBJ1-5	-	TRBD1	16	CASSIAQGAINQPQHF	TGTGCCAGCAGTATCGCCCAGGGGGCCATAAATCAGCCCCAGCATTTT
TRBV10-3	TRBJ1-1	-	-	13	CAISGGRDTEAFF	TGTGCCATCAGTGGGGGCCGGGACACTGAAGCTTTCTTT
TRBV2	TRBJ2-1	-	TRBD2	15	CAGAAGASSYNEQFF	TGTGCCGGCGCGGCGGGAGCCAGCTCCTACAATGAGCAGTTCTTC
TRBV7-9	TRBJ2-7	-	TRBD2	16	CASSPGAGVPTYEQYF	TGTGCCAGCAGTCCTGGGGCGGGGGTCCCAACCTACGAGCAGTACTTC
TRBV9	TRBJ2-5	-	-	14	CASSVGLFQETQYF	TGTGCCAGCAGCGTAGGACTGTTTCAAGAGACCCAGTACTTC
TRBV30	TRBJ1-4	-	-	15	CAWRDPGGPGEKLFF	TGTGCCTGGAGAGATCCGGGAGGCCCGGGTGAAAAACTGTTTTTT
TRBV28	TRBJ1-2	once	-	14	CASSLSYRESGYTF	TGTGCCAGCAGTTTATCCTATCGAGAGAGCGGCTACACCTTC
TRBV29-1	TRBJ2-5	-	TRBD1	12	CSVRQGAETQYF	TGCAGCGTGCGACAGGGGGCAGAGACCCAGTACTTC
TRBV24-1	TRBJ2-1	-	TRBD1	17	CATSDWTGTGGLDEQFF	TGTGCCACCAGTGATTGGACCGGGACAGGGGGCTTGGATGAGCAGTTCTTC
TRBV28	TRBJ2-1	-	-	15	CASSFRTRRSYEQFF	TGTGCCAGCAGTTTTAGAACCCGGAGGAGCTATGAGCAGTTCTTC
TRBV24-1	TRBJ1-5	-	-	13	CATRGAGNQPQHF	TGTGCCACCAGGGGGGCTGGCAATCAGCCCCAGCATTTT
TRBV28	TRBJ2-7	once	-	13	CASRGKTAYEQYF	TGTGCCAGCCGGGGGAAGACGGCCTACGAGCAGTACTTC
TRBV4-1	TRBJ2-3	-	TRBD1	17	CASSQGGQGARADTQYF	TGCGCCAGCAGCCAAGGCGGCCAGGGGGCGCGTGCAGATACGCAGTATTTT
TRBV7-3	TRBJ2-2	-	-	15	CASSVGLVNTGELFF	TGTGCCAGCAGCGTAGGACTGGTGAACACCGGGGAGCTGTTTTTT
TRBV5-4	TRBJ2-3	-	TRBD2	14	CASRGREGTDTQYF	TGTGCCAGCCGAGGGCGGGAGGGGACAGATACGCAGTATTTT
TRBV27	TRBJ2-2	-	TRBD1	15	CASSLGGQGLGELFF	TGTGCCAGCAGTCTAGGGGGACAGGGGCTGGGGGAGCTGTTTTTT
TRBV7-9	TRBJ2-7	-	-	13	CASSSRDSYEQYF	TGTGCCAGCAGCTCCCGGGATTCCTACGAGCAGTACTTC
TRBV18	TRBJ2-3	-	-	14	CASSPGRAEDTQYF	TGTGCCAGCTCCCCGGGCAGGGCGGAAGATACGCAGTATTTT
TRBV7-2	TRBJ2-7	-	-	14	CASSLSGPTYEQYF	TGTGCCAGCAGCTTATCAGGTCCTACCTACGAGCAGTACTTC
TRBV14	TRBJ1-1	-	TRBD1	13	CASSLQGGTEAFF	TGTGCCAGCAGCTTACAGGGGGGGACTGAAGCTTTCTTT
TRBV2	TRBJ2-1	-	TRBD2	17	CASSEAGREGKVNEQFF	TGTGCCAGCAGTGAAGCGGGGAGGGAGGGCAAAGTAAATGAGCAGTTCTTC
TRBV3-1/TRBV3-2	TRBJ1-6	-	-	16	CASSRPAGRHNSPLHF	TGTGCCAGCAGCCGCCCGGCGGGACGGCATAATTCACCCCTCCACTTT
TRBV28	TRBJ1-4	once	-	16	CASSGGGGARREKLFF	TGTGCCAGCAGTGGGGGCGGGGGAGCAAGGCGTGAAAAACTGTTTTTT
TRBV7-3	TRBJ2-1	-	-	14	CASSLTQLAGEQFF	TGTGCCAGCAGCTTAACGCAGCTAGCCGGTGAGCAGTTCTTC
TRBV19	TRBJ1-2	-	TRBD1	15	CASSPGGQGTYGYTF	TGTGCCAGTAGCCCCGGGGGACAGGGGACTTATGGCTACACCTTC
TRBV4-2	TRBJ1-2	few	-	16	CASSQENRATSYGYTF	TGTGCCAGCAGCCAAGAGAACAGGGCGACCTCCTATGGCTACACCTTC
TRBV7-3	TRBJ2-5	-	-	13	CASGRGARETQYF	TGTGCCAGCGGGCGCGGGGCTAGAGAGACCCAGTACTTC
TRBV11-3	TRBJ1-1	-	TRBD1	12	CASSFQGDEAFF	TGTGCCAGCAGCTTCCAGGGGGATGAAGCTTTCTTT
TRBV5-1	TRBJ1-3	once	-	14	CASSQQASGNTIYF	TGCGCCAGCAGCCAACAGGCCTCTGGAAACACCATATATTTT
TRBV28	TRBJ2-5	-	TRBD2	14	CASSKRGRQETQYF	TGTGCCAGCAGTAAGCGGGGCCGCCAAGAGACCCAGTACTTC
TRBV28	TRBJ1-5	-	TRBD1	15	CASRDSTGEGQPQHF	TGTGCCAGCAGGGATTCGACAGGGGAAGGGCAGCCCCAGCATTTT
TRBV19	TRBJ1-2	-	TRBD1	14	CASSQTGTNYGYTF	TGTGCCAGTAGCCAGACAGGGACGAACTATGGCTACACCTTC
TRBV7-2	TRBJ2-1	-	TRBD1	16	CASSPRWQGAYNEQFF	TGTGCCAGCAGCCCCCGGTGGCAGGGGGCCTACAATGAGCAGTTCTTC
TRBV19	TRBJ2-2	once	TRBD2	15	CASNGGSADTGELFF	TGTGCCAGTAATGGCGGGAGCGCGGACACCGGGGAGCTGTTTTTT
TRBV7-2	TRBJ1-5	-	TRBD1	15	CASSVQGGLNQPQHF	TGTGCCAGCAGCGTACAGGGGGGCCTCAATCAGCCCCAGCATTTT
TRBV20-1	TRBJ1-5	-	-	12	CSASISNQPQHF	TGCAGTGCTAGTATAAGCAATCAGCCCCAGCATTTT
TRBV6-6	TRBJ1-2	-	-	13	CASSRGQPYGYTF	TGTGCCAGCAGTCGTGGACAGCCCTATGGCTACACCTTC
TRBV29-1	TRBJ1-1	-	-	13	CSVKAGKNTEAFF	TGCAGCGTGAAGGCAGGGAAGAACACTGAAGCTTTCTTT
TRBV6-1	TRBJ1-5	-	TRBD1	15	CASGETGTLFGPQHF	TGTGCCAGCGGTGAGACAGGGACCCTATTTGGGCCCCAGCATTTT
TRBV9	TRBJ2-1	-	TRBD2	19	CASSHLGLAGGPSYNEQFF	TGTGCCAGCAGCCACTTGGGACTAGCGGGAGGGCCGTCCTACAATGAGCAGTTCTTC
TRBV7-9	TRBJ1-1	-	-	13	CASSPGGTTEAFF	TGTGCCAGCAGTCCAGGAGGAACCACTGAAGCTTTCTTT
TRBV24-1	TRBJ2-7	-	TRBD1	13	CATSEGTGSPQYF	TGTGCCACCAGTGAGGGGACAGGGTCCCCGCAGTACTTC
TRBV15	TRBJ2-2	once	TRBD1	16	CATSRGDRTNTGELFF	TGTGCCACCAGCAGGGGGGACAGGACGAACACCGGGGAGCTGTTTTTT
TRBV11-3	TRBJ1-1	-	TRBD1	15	CASSSRTGENTEAFF	TGTGCCAGCAGCTCTCGGACAGGGGAGAACACTGAAGCTTTCTTT
TRBV5-1	TRBJ1-1	few	-	14	CASSFGGENTEAFF	TGCGCCAGCAGCTTTGGGGGCGAGAACACTGAAGCTTTCTTT
TRBV3-1/TRBV3-2	TRBJ2-1	once	TRBD2	19	CASSQGGHNGRVTYNEQFF	TGTGCCAGCAGCCAAGGGGGACATAACGGGAGGGTCACCTACAATGAGCAGTTCTTC
TRBV27	TRBJ1-5	few	-	13	CASSFTGNQPQHF	TGTGCCAGCAGCTTTACGGGCAATCAGCCCCAGCATTTT
TRBV3-1/TRBV3-2	TRBJ2-1	-	TRBD2	19	CASSQDLRVAGGKYNEQFF	TGTGCCAGCAGCCAAGATCTGAGGGTAGCGGGTGGGAAATACAATGAGCAGTTCTTC
TRBV5-4	TRBJ2-3	-	-	17	CASSSQVLGRTTDTQYF	TGTGCCAGCAGCTCACAGGTTCTAGGGCGCACGACAGATACGCAGTATTTT
TRBV6-2/TRBV6-3	TRBJ2-1	-	TRBD2	21	CASSYSIPSGTQTRTYNEQFF	TGTGCCAGCAGTTACTCGATTCCTAGCGGGACCCAGACTAGGACCTACAATGAGCAGTTCTTC
TRBV30	TRBJ2-1	few	-	11	CAWTFYNEQFF	TGTGCCTGGACTTTCTACAATGAGCAGTTCTTC
TRBV5-1	TRBJ2-7	few	TRBD1	14	CASSLGQGSYEQYF	TGCGCCAGCAGCTTGGGACAGGGGTCCTACGAGCAGTACTTC
TRBV19	TRBJ1-2	once	-	11	CASNQDYGYTF	TGTGCCAGTAATCAGGACTATGGCTACACCTTC
TRBV6-6	TRBJ2-1	-	TRBD2	16	CASSSLAGGGENEQFF	TGTGCCAGCAGTTCCCTAGCGGGAGGAGGTGAAAATGAGCAGTTCTTC
TRBV27	TRBJ2-2	-	TRBD2	15	CASSLSLAGPGELFF	TGTGCCAGCAGTTTGAGTCTAGCGGGACCCGGGGAGCTGTTTTTT